This note documents a single TCR beta chain sequence. What it binds is not known. This entry belongs to a study of cytomegalovirus exposure and HLA in healthy donors. Study background: A data release that came early held around 85 million unique TCRs from HLA-typed donors.

Notes on the study in general: It is likely that the observed cluster of highly shared sequence variants was a sequencing artifact. Many donors carried some public TCRs, although rarity characterized most TCR sequences. The study flagged about 150 TCR beta chains as cytomegalovirus-associated.

PCR primers comprised 60 Vbeta and 13 Jbeta primers. TCRdb's table, derived via immunoSEQ multiplex PCR, lists solely in-frame clones and lacks some. The table has approximately 150,000 clones, approximately 78% seen once. The receptor was isolated from a woman aged 45-59 years in good health and CMV-seropositive. The material sequenced was PBMCs.

Here the CDR3 DNA reads TGTGCCAGCAGCTTAGCAGGGACACCCGTAGAAGGCTACACCTTC. This translates into CASSLAGTPVEGYTF. The chain joins TRBV7-9 to TRBJ1-2; D is possibly TRBD1 (6 bases). Germline V gene lookup returns CDR1 SEHNR and CDR2 FQNEAQ (reference sequence). The CDR3 loop spans 15 amino acids. Trimming left V 0 bases short and J 8 bases short, with 16 bases between.